The 25 T cell receptor beta chains reported below all come from one sample, sequenced in a study of a mutant IDH1 vaccine in newly diagnosed glioma. No antigens are known for them. The method was immunoSEQ multiplex PCR; TCRdb's version includes in-frame clones alone and lacks a portion of them. This sample has about 64,000 clones, with less than 85% found just once. The time point here: week 11, during vaccination. The investigators gave 300 ug of mutant IDH1 20-mer peptide in each vaccine dose, together with topical imiquimod. The sequencing used PBMCs, collected from a glioma patient whose treatment included an IDH1 peptide vaccine. These receptors came from a woman in her 50s with glioma.

The chain joins TRBV5-5 to TRBJ1-2; D is ambiguous. The CDR3 covers 14 residues. The V end lost 0 bases, the J end lost 10 bases, and 16 bases lay between the germline ends. The germline V gene has CDR1 SGHKS and CDR2 YYEKEE (reference sequence). The chain's CDR3 is CASSLASGLRDYTF. In nucleotides, the CDR3 is TGTGCCAGCAGCTTGGCTTCGGGTCTGAGGGACTACACCTTC. Drawing the rest from reference TRBV5-5 and TRBJ1-2, the complete variable domain is DAGVTQSPTHLIKTRGQQVTLRCSPISGHKSVSWYQQVLGQGPQFIFQYYEKEERGRGNFPDRFSARQFPNYSSELNVNALLLGDSALYLCASSLASGLRDYTFGSGTRLTVV.

J is TRBJ1-6 and V is TRBV6-5; weak D call: TRBD1 (6 bases). Trimming removed 3 bases from V and 3 bases from J, with 12 bases in between. Looked up from germline, CDR1 is MNHEY and CDR2 is SVGAGI. This CDR3 is built from 16 residues. The CDR3: CASSYGGTNYNSPLHF. The CDR3 DNA is TGTGCCAGCAGTTATGGTGGGACAAACTATAATTCACCCCTCCACTTT.

This clone was found once. The V call is TRBV6-5, the J call TRBJ2-7; 9 bases fit TRBD1. Germline V gene sequence: CDR1 MNHEY, CDR2 SVGAGI. Losses at the gene ends were 6 bases for V and 6 bases for J; bases not matched to a gene: 12. There are 15 residues in the CDR3. The CDR3 DNA reads TGTGCCAGCAGACTTTTCGGGACAGGGAACGGCGAGCAGTACTTC. Translated: CASRLFGTGNGEQYF.

V gene TRBV6-1 combines with J gene TRBJ1-3, with unresolved D. CDR1 is MNHNS and CDR2 is SASEGT in the germline V gene. Trimming took 3 bases from V and 5 from J, leaving 11 bases between them. This CDR3 has 14 amino acids. The CDR3: CASSDIGLRNTIYF. Written as DNA, the CDR3 is TGTGCCAGCAGTGATATCGGGTTGAGAAACACCATATATTTT.

V and J are TRBV4-1 and TRBJ2-2; D might be TRBD1 (6 bases). Germline loops: CDR1 MGHRA, CDR2 YSYEKL. CDR3 size: 15 residues. V was trimmed by 3 bases and J by 5 bases, leaving 13 bases between them. The CDR3 is CASSQRTDRTGELFF. The DNA for the CDR3 is TGCGCCAGCAGCCAGCGGACAGATAGAACCGGGGAGCTGTTTTTT.

The chain links TRBV12-5 to TRBJ1-2, with D possibly being TRBD1 (5 bases). The CDR3 runs 19 residues. Germline V lookup: CDR1 LGHNT, CDR2 FRNRAP. V shed 0 bases and J shed 0 bases, with 20 bases lying between them. This CDR3 reads CASGLVRLQGSQANYGYTF. The CDR3 region has the DNA TGTGCTAGTGGTTTGGTACGGCTGCAGGGCTCACAAGCTAACTATGGCTACACCTTC.

The chain joins TRBV5-4 to TRBJ2-1, with D possibly matching TRBD1 (5 bases). Germline lookup yields CDR1 SGHNT and CDR2 YYREEE (reference sequence). Trimming shortened V by 4 bases and J by 7 bases, and 18 bases separated the two germline ends. The CDR3 is 15 amino acids. DNA of the CDR3: TGTGCCAGCAGCGTGGGTAGGGGCTTAAGGAATGAGCAGTTCTTC. Translation: CASSVGRGLRNEQFF.

The CDR3 reads CASSESPPTSYGYTF. The CDR3 coding sequence is TGTGCCAGCAGTGAAAGCCCCCCGACTAGCTATGGCTACACCTTC. The chain joins TRBV25-1 to TRBJ1-2; D is uncertain. V was shortened by 2 bases and J by 4 bases, with 14 bases between the two germline ends. The CDR3 has 15 amino acids. Germline assignment: CDR1 MGHDK and CDR2 SYGVNS.

The CDR3 reads CAWSSPYGGPEDGYTF. DNA for the CDR3: TGTGCCTGGAGTTCCCCATATGGGGGGCCGGAAGATGGCTACACCTTC. The chain uses TRBV30 and TRBJ1-2; D perhaps matches TRBD1 (6 bases). The CDR3 is made up of 16 amino acids. From germline, CDR1 is GTSNPN and CDR2 SVGIG (reference sequence). Deletions cut 2 bases from V and 6 bases from J, with 22 bases between. Drawing the rest from reference TRBV30 and TRBJ1-2, the complete variable domain is SQTIHQWPATLVQPVGSPLSLECTVEGTSNPNLYWYRQAAGRGLQLLFYSVGIGQISSEVPQNLSASRPQDRQFILSSKKLLLSDSGFYLCAWSSPYGGPEDGYTFGSGTRLTVV.

This clone has only a few counts. The chain combines TRBV12-5 with TRBJ2-7; unclear D gene. CDR3 length equals 11 residues. V shed 6 bases and J shed 7 bases, with 10 bases lying between them. The V gene's germline CDR1 is LGHNT and CDR2 FRNRAP. The CDR3 DNA follows: TGTGCTAGTGGCTCCGATGGGGAGCAGTACTTC. As protein: CASGSDGEQYF.

This chain joins TRBV7-2 and TRBJ2-3; D is ambiguous. V was trimmed by 5 bases and J by 8 bases, leaving 8 bases between them. This CDR3 is built from 11 residues. In germline, CDR1 is SGHTA, CDR2 FQGNSA. The CDR3 loop is CASSLPGTQYF. CDR3 nucleotide sequence: TGTGCCAGCAGCCTCCCCGGTACGCAGTATTTT.

This rearrangement joins TRBV28 to TRBJ1-4; no reliable D call. V lost 6 bases and J 4 bases, leaving 9 bases between the germline ends. The CDR3 contains 13 residues. Per germline, CDR1 MDHEN and CDR2 SYDVKM. In DNA form, the CDR3 reads TGTGCCAGCAGCGGACCTATTAATGAAAAACTGTTTTTT. Encoded protein: CASSGPINEKLFF.

The chain couples TRBV30 to TRBJ2-1, with 9 bases that match TRBD2. J lost 9 bases, V lost 1 base, and 7 bases had no gene match. This CDR3 spans 14 amino acids. The germline V gene encodes CDR1 GTSNPN and CDR2 SVGIG (reference sequence). The CDR3 protein is CAWSGSGGSPEQFF. For the CDR3, the DNA is TGTGCCTGGAGTGGGAGCGGGGGGAGCCCTGAGCAGTTCTTC.

The chain recombines TRBV15 with TRBJ1-3, with a possible D match to TRBD1 (5 bases). The CDR3 extends over 16 amino acids. Germline V gene lookup returns CDR1 LNHNV and CDR2 YYDKDF (reference sequence). Trimming removed 0 bases from V and 4 bases from J, with 13 bases in between. The DNA of the CDR3 is TGTGCCACCAGCAGAGATCCCTCAGGGAGAGGAAACACCATATATTTT. As protein: CATSRDPSGRGNTIYF.

This rearrangement joins TRBV23-1 to TRBJ2-2; 8 nucleotides line up with TRBD1. TRBV23-1 is assigned to the ORF class and has an uncertain function. The CDR3 has 16 residues. The ends lost 3 bases at V and 6 bases at J; junction bases unmatched: 9. In nucleotides, the CDR3 is TGCGCCAGCAGTCACCCCGACAGGGGACAACCCGGGGAGCTGTTTTTT. Its protein product is CASSHPDRGQPGELFF.

The chain couples TRBV19 to TRBJ1-6; no firm D call. V was clipped by 7 bases and J by 8 bases, with 15 bases between them. The CDR3 is made up of 14 amino acids. Looked up from germline, CDR1 is LNHDA and CDR2 is SQIVND (reference sequence). Written as DNA, the CDR3 is TGTGCCAGTAACCTCGGTCCCGGGGATTCACCCCTCCACTTT. It codes for CASNLGPGDSPLHF.

This clone was observed once. This chain links TRBV5-1 with TRBJ2-1; TRBD1 matches at 9 bases. The J segment lost 4 bases and the V segment lost 3 bases, leaving 5 bases of the junction unmatched. CDR3 length: 15 residues. Germline V gene lookup returns CDR1 SGHRS and CDR2 YFSETQ. CDR3 region: CASSSTGQGYNEQFF. DNA for the CDR3: TGCGCCAGCAGCTCTACGGGACAGGGTTACAATGAGCAGTTCTTC. Looking up the rest from reference TRBV5-1 and TRBJ2-1 gives the full variable domain: KAGVTQTPRYLIKTRGQQVTLSCSPISGHRSVSWYQQTPGQGLQFLFEYFSETQRNKGNFPGRFSGRQFSNSRSEMNVSTLELGDSALYLCASSSTGQGYNEQFFGPGTRLTVL.

J is TRBJ1-5 and V is TRBV7-9; D is uncertain. CDR1 is SEHNR and CDR2 is FQNEAQ in the germline V gene (reference sequence). The CDR3 consists of 15 residues. With 8 bases removed from V and 0 bases from J, the gap between germline ends came to 14 bases. CDR3 DNA: TGTGCCAGCGGCTCTTTAGGGTATAGCAATCAGCCCCAGCATTTT. Amino acids: CASGSLGYSNQPQHF.

This chain connects TRBV6-6 to TRBJ2-7, with 8 bases lining up with TRBD1. The CDR3 totals 14 residues. V trimming: 5 bases; J trimming: 0 bases; junction bases outside the gene matches: 3. Germline assignment: CDR1 MNHNY and CDR2 SVGAGI (reference sequence). The CDR3 nucleotides read TGTGCCAGCAGTAGGACAGGGAGCTCCTACGAGCAGTACTTC. This translates into CASSRTGSSYEQYF.

The V call is TRBV15, the J call TRBJ1-3; TRBD1 might be the D (5 bases). Germline-derived CDR1 and CDR2 are LNHNV and YYDKDF (reference sequence). V lost 0 bases, J lost 0 bases, and 15 bases lay in between. The CDR3 runs to 18 residues. Here the CDR3 DNA reads TGTGCCACCAGCAGAGATCGCGGGACGATATTCTCTGGAAACACCATATATTTT. Protein sequence: CATSRDRGTIFSGNTIYF.

This clone was seen a handful of times. This chain connects TRBV29-1 to TRBJ2-1; 9 nucleotides line up with TRBD1. The V and J ends lost 1 base and 8 bases, in that order; junction bases with no gene match: 18. The CDR3 sequence is 18 residues long. Germline lookup yields CDR1 SQVTM and CDR2 ANQGSEA. CDR3 DNA sequence: TGCAGCGTTGAAGGTATGAGACAGGGGGTGAGTTTCCGCGATGAGCAGTTCTTC. Its protein product is CSVEGMRQGVSFRDEQFF.

V usage is TRBV9 and J usage is TRBJ2-3, with no clear D. V dropped 4 bases and J dropped 2 bases, with 17 bases sitting between them. In germline, CDR1 is SGDLS, CDR2 YYNGEE. The CDR3 consists of 16 residues. CDR3 sequence reads: CASSTSGVTLTDTQYF. As DNA, the CDR3 is TGTGCCAGCAGCACGAGTGGGGTAACCCTCACAGATACGCAGTATTTT.

The chain uses TRBV2 and TRBJ2-4; D call uncertain. V shed 8 bases and J shed 0 bases, with 14 bases lying between them. Per germline, CDR1 SNHLY and CDR2 FYNNEI. This CDR3 contains 15 residues. The CDR3 nucleotides are TGTGCCAGCGTGAAACACACCCGAGCCAAAAACATTCAGTACTTC. This encodes CASVKHTRAKNIQYF.

The J gene is TRBJ2-3, the V gene TRBV5-1; 8 bases map to TRBD2. Germline V gene data show CDR1 as SGHRS and CDR2 as YFSETQ. V trimming: 5 bases; J trimming: 3 bases; junction bases outside the gene matches: 11. The CDR3 is made up of 16 amino acids. In nucleotides, the CDR3 is TGCGCCAGCAGATCCACCCGCGGGGGGCCTACAGATACGCAGTATTTT. Translating it yields CASRSTRGGPTDTQYF.

The V and J genes are TRBV5-4 and TRBJ2-7, with TRBD2 as a possible D gene (7 bases). Germline CDR1 SGHNT, CDR2 YYREEE (reference sequence). This CDR3 has 15 residues. Trimming cost V 0 bases and J 5 bases, with 15 bases left between them. The CDR3 here is CASSLGAAGADEQYF. CDR3 in DNA: TGTGCCAGCAGCTTGGGCGCCGCGGGGGCGGACGAGCAGTACTTC.